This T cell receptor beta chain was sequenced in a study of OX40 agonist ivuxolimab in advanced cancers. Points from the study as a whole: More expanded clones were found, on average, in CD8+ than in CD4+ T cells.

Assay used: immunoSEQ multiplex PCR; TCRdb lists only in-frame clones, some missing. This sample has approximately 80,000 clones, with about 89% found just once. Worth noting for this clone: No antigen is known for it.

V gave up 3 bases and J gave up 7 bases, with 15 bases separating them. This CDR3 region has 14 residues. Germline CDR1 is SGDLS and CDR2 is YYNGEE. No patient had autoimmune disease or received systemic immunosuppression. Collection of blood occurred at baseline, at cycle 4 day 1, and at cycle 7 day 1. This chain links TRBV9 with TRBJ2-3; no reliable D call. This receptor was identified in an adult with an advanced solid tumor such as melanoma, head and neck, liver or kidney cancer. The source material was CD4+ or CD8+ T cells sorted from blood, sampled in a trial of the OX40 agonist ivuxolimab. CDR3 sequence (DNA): TGTGCCAGCAGCGAGCGAGACCCCGTGAATACGCAGTATTTT. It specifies CASSERDPVNTQYF.